The following is a TCR beta chain sequence with its context. This entry comes from a study of cytomegalovirus exposure and HLA in healthy donors. The CDR3 covers 13 residues. The junction had 5 bases not matched to a gene; V was cut back by 6 bases and J by 5 bases. Germline lookup yields CDR1 MDHEN and CDR2 SYDVKM. Both 60 Vbeta primers and 13 Jbeta primers went into the PCR. The protocol was immunoSEQ multiplex PCR, while the TCRdb copy is restricted to in-frame clones and leaves out a portion. Here the sample table reports about 120,000 clones. This chain links TRBV28 with TRBJ2-3; TRBD2 aligns across 7 bases. Sequenced input: PBMCs. This sequence originates from a man younger than 35 in good health and CMV-seronegative. DNA for the CDR3: TGTGCCAGCAGGGTTGGGGGGGGAGATACGCAGTATTTT. Its protein is CASRVGGGDTQYF.